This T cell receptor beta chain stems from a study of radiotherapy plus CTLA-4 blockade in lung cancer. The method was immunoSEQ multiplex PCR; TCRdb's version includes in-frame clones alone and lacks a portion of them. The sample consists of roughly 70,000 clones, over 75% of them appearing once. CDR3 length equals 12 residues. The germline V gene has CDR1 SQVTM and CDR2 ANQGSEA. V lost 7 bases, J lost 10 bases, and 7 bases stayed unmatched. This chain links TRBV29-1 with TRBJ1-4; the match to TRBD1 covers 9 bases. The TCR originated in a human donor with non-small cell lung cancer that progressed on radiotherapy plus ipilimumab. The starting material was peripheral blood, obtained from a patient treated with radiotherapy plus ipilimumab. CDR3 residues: CSAGTGSRKLFF. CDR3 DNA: TGCAGCGCCGGGACAGGGTCTAGAAAACTGTTTTTT.